The entry that follows covers one T cell receptor beta chain sequence. Per the authors' pipeline: Quantification of nucleated cells was approximated via reference gene primer amplification. The protocol was immunoSEQ multiplex PCR, while the TCRdb copy is restricted to in-frame clones and leaves out a portion. Clonal size and the V and J genes are those of that table, whereas D and trimming came from the DNA. In the table there are 100,000 to 150,000 clones, about four fifths of which are singletons. This sample was included in a study of blood T cell repertoires in COVID-19. The wider study: From the United States, Italy and Spain came samples of acute and convalescent COVID-19. T cells, B-cell-depleted T cells, or PBMCs supplied cDNA or gDNA.

CDR1 and CDR2 from the germline V gene are KGHDR and SFDVKD. The CDR3 length is 20 residues. Germline trimming cut 3 bases from V and 5 bases from J; bases unmatched to any gene: 15. The clonotype originates from a woman aged 55-69 years with active or convalescent COVID-19. The chain joins TRBV24-1 to TRBJ2-3; 14 nucleotides align to TRBD2. Sequencing was carried out using peripheral blood. This CDR3 reads CATSDGTSGSLALSRDTQYF. DNA of the CDR3: TGTGCCACCAGTGATGGGACTAGCGGGAGCCTGGCATTATCGCGAGATACGCAGTATTTT.